This T cell receptor (beta chain) was observed in a study of cytomegalovirus exposure and HLA in healthy donors. Amplification used 60 Vbeta primers and 13 Jbeta primers. Study processing details: The count from a later analysis was some 83 million unique TCR beta chains, some 11 million of them shared. Produced via immunoSEQ multiplex PCR; TCRdb's table is partial and in-frame only. D and trimming come from the DNA, and the V and J calls and clone size come from that table. The sample has 150,000 to 200,000 clones. Germline CDR1 reads MNHNS; CDR2 reads SASEGT. Trimming at V came to 7 bases and at J to 3 bases, leaving 9 bases not matched to a gene. This CDR3 contains 15 residues.

The genes are TRBV6-1 and TRBJ2-1; TRBD2 matches at 7 bases. The sequence came from a woman between 18 and 30 years old in good health and CMV-seropositive. Source material: PBMCs. In DNA form, the CDR3 reads TGTGCCAGCACCTCCGGGACTACAATCTACAATGAGCAGTTCTTC. This codes for CASTSGTTIYNEQFF.